Reported below is one T cell receptor (beta chain). These data belong to a study of CD8 T cells in Susac syndrome. High-throughput TCR beta sequencing covered peripheral CD8+ and CD4+ T cells. It was negative isolation that provided the CD8+ and CD4+ T cells, whereas TEMRA cells were enriched by FACS. V shed 5 bases and J shed 6 bases, with 16 bases lying between them. CDR1 is PRHDT, CDR2 FYEKMQ, per germline (reference sequence). The CDR3 extends over 14 amino acids. Reverse transcription of roughly 0.5 to 1 ug RNA was performed with random hexamers. TCRdb reprocessed the immunoSEQ multiplex PCR reads via MiXCR and lists one record per CDR3 protein. The sample lists some 100,000 distinct CDR3 sequences, about 96% occurring once.

The chain joins TRBV13 to TRBJ2-5, with D perhaps assigned TRBD1 or TRBD2 (5 bases each). This clonotype was obtained from a human donor with Susac syndrome. Sequences were obtained from CD8+ T cells from PBMCs. In DNA form, the CDR3 reads TGTGCCAGCAGCCGGACGGGACCGCTCCAGACCCAGTACTTC. It encodes CASSRTGPLQTQYF.